The 4 T cell receptor beta chains below all came from one sample that was sequenced in a study of blood T cell repertoires in COVID-19. Only in-frame clones appear in the TCRdb table, and some are missing; sequencing was by immunoSEQ multiplex PCR. The top ten hold under 10% of the sample, which has around 190,000 clones, less than 90% seen once. Sequences were obtained from peripheral blood. These receptors came from a woman in her 70s with COVID-19, enrolled during active disease.

This clone appeared a single time. The J gene is TRBJ1-5, the V gene TRBV6-5; 9 bases fit TRBD1. The CDR3 runs to 14 residues. Trimming at V came to 2 bases and at J to 4 bases, leaving 0 bases not matched to a gene. CDR1 MNHEY and CDR2 SVGAGI come from the germline V gene. The CDR3 region has the DNA TGTGCCAGCAGTTACGACAGGGGGAATCAGCCCCAGCATTTT. This gives the protein CASSYDRGNQPQHF.

The V call is TRBV30, the J call TRBJ1-1; D gene ambiguous. The CDR3 consists of 11 residues. Germline lookup yields CDR1 GTSNPN and CDR2 SVGIG (reference sequence). V was cut by 0 bases and J by 9 bases, with 8 bases left in between. The CDR3 loop reads CAWSVRRKAFF. CDR3 bases: TGTGCCTGGAGTGTTAGGCGGAAAGCTTTCTTT.

This clone showed up many times. V usage is TRBV28 and J usage is TRBJ1-5, with D possibly matching TRBD1 (6 bases). This CDR3 contains 17 residues. CDR1 is MDHEN, CDR2 SYDVKM, per germline. Trimming left V 6 bases short and J 0 bases short, with 18 bases between. The CDR3, as DNA: TGTGCCAGCAGGACACTTAAGACAGGATATAGCAATCAGCCCCAGCATTTT. Amino acid sequence: CASRTLKTGYSNQPQHF.

The V and J genes are TRBV29-1 and TRBJ2-2; TRBD1 matches 7 bases. The CDR3 is made up of 14 amino acids. The germline V gene has CDR1 SQVTM and CDR2 ANQGSEA. J gave up 3 bases and V 7 bases, and 8 bases lay outside the gene matches. The CDR3 sequence: CSATKGQYTGELFF. The CDR3 coding sequence is TGCAGCGCCACAAAGGGACAGTACACCGGGGAGCTGTTTTTT.